The present entry profiles one T cell receptor (beta chain) with its context. These data belong to a study of blood T cell repertoires in COVID-19. Trimming took off 6 bases at V and 5 bases at J, with 10 bases between the two ends. The CDR3 contains 12 residues. CDR1 and CDR2 from the germline V gene are LNHDA and SQIVND (reference sequence). Profiled with immunoSEQ multiplex PCR; TCRdb holds only in-frame clones, not every one. The table shows 140,000 to 150,000 clones, with less than 90% occurring only once. The rearrangement uses TRBV19 and TRBJ1-1; D gene ambiguous. The sequence derives from a human donor with COVID-19, enrolled during active disease. The donor label of this sample is uncertain. The specimen was peripheral blood. CDR3 sequence reads: CASRVRETEAFF. DNA of the CDR3: TGTGCCAGTAGAGTAAGGGAGACTGAAGCTTTCTTT.